Below, one T cell receptor (beta chain) is given with its context. Its antigen is unknown. The data are from a study of T cells expressing NK-cell markers. Overall study results and limits: Six or seven donors carried dominant NKG2C+ clonotypes that made up roughly 1.0-7.5% of their CD8+ T cells.

Making the TCR beta cDNA relied on 5'RACE template switching with UMIs. TCRdb processed the 5' RACE reads again and assigns one entry to each CDR3 protein, with no DNA. Seen in this sample are roughly 390,000 distinct CDR3 sequences; the ten most common clones hold around 4.9%. The TCR sequence derives from a man aged 18 to 69 in good health. The sequenced sample consisted of blood T cells: a sorted CD56 or NKG2C T cell subset, CD4+ or CD8+ T cells, or bulk PBMC T cells (not recorded which).

The CDR3 sequence is CASSWGPREDTQYF. The rearrangement uses TRBV7-2 and TRBJ2-3; no DNA is available, so the TRBD2 call from TCRdb remains unchecked. CDR1 is SGHTA, CDR2 FQGNSA, per germline. This CDR3 is built from 14 residues.